Following are 3 T cell receptor beta chains from one sample sequenced in a study of cytomegalovirus exposure and HLA in healthy donors. Amplification used 60 Vbeta primers and 13 Jbeta primers. The repertoire was sequenced with immunoSEQ multiplex PCR; TCRdb's copy has only in-frame clones and lacks some. The table records approximately 150,000 clones, 77% of them present only once. The material sequenced was PBMCs. These receptors originate from a man aged 25-45 years in good health and CMV-seropositive.

This clone appeared a single time. This rearrangement joins TRBV4-3 to TRBJ1-1; tentatively, D is TRBD1 (6 bases). Germline V lookup: CDR1 LGHNA, CDR2 YSLEER. Trimming stripped 2 bases from V and 4 bases from J, with 8 bases between. This CDR3 is 13 amino acids long. Here the CDR3 DNA reads TGCGCCAGCAGCCAAACACAGGGCACTGAAGCTTTCTTT. It specifies CASSQTQGTEAFF.

This chain uses TRBV10-3 with TRBJ1-3, with D perhaps TRBD1 (6 bases). The V end lost 10 bases, the J end lost 0 bases, and 25 bases lay between the germline ends. The CDR3 totals 18 residues. Germline CDR1 reads ENHRY; CDR2 reads SYGVKD. The DNA for the CDR3 is TGTGCCACCAAAGGACAGCCTACCCCCTCTCTCTCTGGAAACACCATATATTTT. Amino acid sequence: CATKGQPTPSLSGNTIYF.

The chain joins TRBV11-2 to TRBJ2-2; D might be TRBD1 (5 bases). The CDR3 is 16 amino acids. V was pared by 4 bases and J by 4 bases, with 16 bases between. Germline V lookup: CDR1 SGHAT, CDR2 FQNNGV. This chain's CDR3 is CASSSLKGVSTGELFF. DNA for the CDR3: TGTGCCAGCAGCTCGCTGAAAGGGGTGAGCACCGGGGAGCTGTTTTTT.